The clone carrying this T cell receptor (beta chain) is identified as medium-sized from frequency. Its antigen is unidentified. Other nucleotide sequences in the sample specify the same CDR3. The ends were cut back, 4 bases at V and 4 bases at J, with 10 bases in the middle. The CDR3 is 13 residues long. Germline CDR1 is MGHRA and CDR2 is YSYEKL. The PCR used 60 Vbeta and 13 Jbeta primers. Sequencing used immunoSEQ multiplex PCR; TCRdb keeps in-frame clones, though not all of them. With roughly 120,000 clones in the sample, the ten largest clones hold roughly 2.7%. The sample originates from a study of cytomegalovirus exposure and HLA in healthy donors. Study-wide findings and caveats: Immune exposure data for these donors was limited to CMV serostatus.

This sequence originates from a young man in good health and CMV-seronegative. The J gene is TRBJ1-1, the V gene TRBV4-1; D gene unclear. Sequenced sample: PBMCs. CDR3 residues: CASSLDRGTEAFF. As DNA, the CDR3 is TGCGCCAGCAGCCTTGATCGGGGCACTGAAGCTTTCTTT.